This T cell receptor (beta chain) was retrieved from a study of graft-versus-host responses after intestinal transplantation. Assay: immunoSEQ multiplex PCR; the TCRdb copy retains only in-frame clones and omits some. This repertoire shows around 67,000 clones, around 89% found once; its top ten account for about 4%. Concerning this clone itself: Its antigen is unknown.

Trimming took 5 bases from V and 4 from J, leaving 14 bases between them. This CDR3 is 14 amino acids long. The germline V gene encodes CDR1 ENHRY and CDR2 SYGVKD. This chain uses TRBV10-3 with TRBJ1-2, with D possibly being TRBD1 (6 bases). The receptor was isolated from a human donor who was the organ donor for an intestinal transplant. Sample: unstimulated CD8+ T cells sorted from spleen or lymph node cells, taken before transplant. CDR3 sequence reads: CAISWNRARYGYTF. In DNA form, the CDR3 reads TGTGCCATCAGTTGGAACAGGGCCCGCTATGGCTACACCTTC.